The 21 T cell receptor beta chains listed next were all sequenced from one sample in a study of OX40 agonist ivuxolimab in advanced cancers. Using immunoSEQ multiplex PCR, the repertoire was profiled, and TCRdb retains in-frame clones only, with some absent. The sample contains 87,000 or so clones, approximately 85% of which appear only once. Sequenced material: CD4+ or CD8+ T cells sorted from blood, taken in a trial of the OX40 agonist ivuxolimab. These receptors all stem from an adult with an advanced solid tumor such as melanoma, head and neck, liver or kidney cancer.

This clone was counted a single time. J is TRBJ2-1 and V is TRBV4-1, with 8 bases aligning to TRBD2. V trimming: 3 bases; J trimming: 6 bases; junction bases outside the gene matches: 13. This CDR3 is built from 17 residues. The germline gives CDR1 MGHRA, CDR2 YSYEKL. The CDR3 coding sequence is TGCGCCAGCAGCCAGACTGCGCGGGAGGCTTACCTCAATGAGCAGTTCTTC. This gives the protein CASSQTAREAYLNEQFF.

This CDR3 is CASSLGGWTDPAFF. The CDR3 region has the DNA TGTGCCAGCAGCTTAGGCGGCTGGACAGACCCCGCTTTCTTT. The chain recombines TRBV7-3 with TRBJ1-1; a weak D match, TRBD1 (6 bases). The germline V and J ends were trimmed by 2 bases and 11 bases, with 18 bases remaining between them. CDR1 and CDR2 (germline): SGHTA, FQGTGA. There are 14 residues in the CDR3.

The chain joins TRBV11-2 to TRBJ2-5; a possible D gene is TRBD2 (5 bases). The length of the CDR3 is 14 residues. Germline CDR1 reads SGHAT; CDR2 reads FQNNGV. V was clipped by 1 base and J by 4 bases, with 10 bases between them. CDR3 in DNA: TGTGCCAGCAGCTTAGTCCGAGGGAGAGAGACCCAGTACTTC. It translates to CASSLVRGRETQYF. Based on the CDR3 plus reference TRBV11-2 and TRBJ2-5, the full variable domain is EAGVAQSPRYKIIEKRQSVAFWCNPISGHATLYWYQQILGQGPKLLIQFQNNGVVDDSQLPKDRFSAERLKGVDSTLKIQPAKLEDSAVYLCASSLVRGRETQYFGPGTRLLVL.

The chain combines TRBV19 with TRBJ2-3, with 10 bases aligning to TRBD2. The CDR3 has 17 amino acids. CDR1 LNHDA and CDR2 SQIVND come from the germline V gene (reference sequence). Germline trimming cut 10 bases from V and 4 bases from J; bases unmatched to any gene: 17. The CDR3 DNA is TGTGCCACCGGAAAGGGGGCCGGGACTAGCGAGGCAGATACGCAGTATTTT. It yields the protein CATGKGAGTSEADTQYF.

The chain links TRBV30 to TRBJ2-1; D gene uncertain. Looked up from germline, CDR1 is GTSNPN and CDR2 is SVGIG (reference sequence). The CDR3 is 11 amino acids. The V end was cut by 7 bases, the J end by 4 bases, with 8 bases between. This CDR3 reads CALTEYNEQFF. The CDR3 nucleotides read TGTGCCTTGACGGAATACAATGAGCAGTTCTTC.

This chain links TRBV28 with TRBJ2-7; TRBD2 agrees at 7 bases. After removal of 4 bases from V and 8 bases from J, the junction contained 11 bases not matched to a gene. Germline loops: CDR1 MDHEN, CDR2 SYDVKM. The CDR3 runs to 14 residues. The CDR3 nucleotides read TGTGCCAGCAGTTCCCCCGGGAGGCCCCCTCAGCAGTACTTC. This codes for CASSSPGRPPQQYF.

This clone was picked up a small number of times. The chain recombines TRBV27 with TRBJ1-4; D is unresolved. The CDR3 has 14 amino acids. CDR1 MNHEY and CDR2 SMNVEV come from the germline V gene (reference sequence). The V and J ends lost 6 bases and 6 bases respectively, with 14 bases between them. This chain's CDR3 is CASRPELGDEKLFF. In nucleotides, the CDR3 is TGTGCCAGCAGGCCCGAGTTGGGCGATGAAAAACTGTTTTTT.

This chain links TRBV23-1 with TRBJ1-1; D not resolved. TRBV23-1 is classed as an ORF, of uncertain function. V was pared by 0 bases and J by 5 bases, with 10 bases between. CDR3 length: 14 amino acids. The CDR3 region is CASSQSRRMTEAFF. For the CDR3, the DNA is TGCGCCAGCAGTCAATCGAGGAGGATGACTGAAGCTTTCTTT.

The rearrangement joins TRBV6-5 to TRBJ1-2; 7 bases line up with TRBD1. V was pared by 6 bases and J by 3 bases, with 7 bases of the junction left unmatched. Germline CDR1 reads MNHEY; CDR2 reads SVGAGI. This CDR3 region has 14 residues. This CDR3 reads CASSDRDSYYGYTF. CDR3 bases: TGTGCCAGCAGCGACAGGGACTCCTACTATGGCTACACCTTC.

This clone was seen only once. This chain links TRBV7-3 with TRBJ2-1; D uncertain. Trimming took 3 bases from V and 7 from J, leaving 10 bases between them. The V gene's germline CDR1 is SGHTA and CDR2 FQGTGA. The CDR3 has 13 amino acids. CDR3 residues: CASSFGLGNEQFF. CDR3 coding DNA: TGTGCCAGCAGCTTTGGTTTGGGTAATGAGCAGTTCTTC.

This chain uses TRBV6-6 with TRBJ2-7; perhaps TRBD2 as D (7 bases). Germline CDR1 MNHNY, CDR2 SVGAGI (reference sequence). Trimming took off 4 bases at V and 2 bases at J, with 15 bases between the two ends. There are 15 residues in the CDR3. CDR3 in amino acids: CASSFHGGATYEQYF. The CDR3 DNA reads TGTGCCAGCAGTTTCCATGGGGGGGCGACCTACGAGCAGTACTTC.

J is TRBJ2-7 and V is TRBV4-1; TRBD1 matches at 7 bases. CDR1 and CDR2 from the germline V gene are MGHRA and YSYEKL. The CDR3 spans 14 residues. J lost 5 bases, V lost 5 bases, and 9 bases had no gene match. For the CDR3, the DNA is TGCGCCAGCAGCATTGACAGGGTACGACACGAGCAGTACTTC. Amino acids: CASSIDRVRHEQYF.

This sequence joins TRBV5-5 and TRBJ1-1; the D gene is possibly TRBD1 (6 bases). From germline, CDR1 is SGHKS and CDR2 YYEKEE (reference sequence). With 4 bases removed from V and 1 base from J, the gap between germline ends came to 14 bases. The length of the CDR3 is 15 residues. The CDR3 region is CASSEQGLWNTEAFF. The CDR3, as DNA: TGTGCCAGCAGCGAACAGGGCTTATGGAACACTGAAGCTTTCTTT.

This chain uses TRBV19 with TRBJ2-3; D gene uncertain. Germline-derived CDR1 and CDR2 are LNHDA and SQIVND (reference sequence). The CDR3 runs to 12 residues. The ends were cut back, 4 bases at V and 6 bases at J, with 8 bases in the middle. CDR3 amino acids: CASSRRADTQYF. CDR3 nucleotides: TGTGCCAGTAGTAGAAGGGCGGATACGCAGTATTTT.

This clone has a handful of counts. The chain has TRBV4-1 and TRBJ1-5; D not certain. V lost 0 bases and J lost 2, with 11 bases in between. The CDR3 is 16 residues long. Per germline, CDR1 MGHRA and CDR2 YSYEKL. The CDR3 DNA is TGCGCCAGCAGCCAAGATGGGCGGATGGGCAATCAGCCCCAGCATTTT. Its translation is CASSQDGRMGNQPQHF.

V is TRBV11-2 and J is TRBJ2-5; D is undetermined. This CDR3 is 14 amino acids long. Looked up from germline, CDR1 is SGHAT and CDR2 is FQNNGV. Trimming removed 0 bases at V and 4 bases at J, with 9 bases between. The CDR3 sequence: CASSLDTVGETQYF. CDR3 DNA sequence: TGTGCCAGCAGCTTAGACACGGTAGGAGAGACCCAGTACTTC.

A single count supports this clone. The chain is built from TRBV29-1 and TRBJ2-7; D is unclear. Trimming took 4 bases from V and 1 from J, leaving 11 bases between them. This CDR3 is 13 amino acids long. Germline V gene data show CDR1 as SQVTM and CDR2 as ANQGSEA. CDR3 nucleotides: TGCAGCGTTGTCTGGGAATGGTCCTACGAGCAGTACTTC. Protein sequence: CSVVWEWSYEQYF.

The CDR3 bases are TGTGCCAGCAGCCATCGGAGGCTGAACACTGAAGCTTTCTTT. This codes for CASSHRRLNTEAFF. V and J are TRBV14 and TRBJ1-1; the D is unclear. There are 14 residues in the CDR3. Deletions cut 3 bases from V and 0 bases from J, with 8 bases between. The germline V gene has CDR1 SGHDN and CDR2 FVKESK.

This clone was seen only a few times. The gene calls are TRBV19 and TRBJ2-1; D is perhaps TRBD1 (5 bases). V lost 3 bases, J lost 13 bases, and 13 bases lay in between. Per germline, CDR1 LNHDA and CDR2 SQIVND (reference sequence). The CDR3 is made up of 12 amino acids. The CDR3 reads CASSMGPKSQFF. For the CDR3, the DNA is TGTGCCAGTAGTATGGGGCCCAAGTCTCAGTTCTTC.

The chain uses TRBV7-9 and TRBJ2-1; TRBD1 or TRBD2 may be the D gene (5 bases each). The V end was cut by 5 bases, the J end by 4 bases, with 6 bases between. This CDR3 spans 12 amino acids. Germline V gene data show CDR1 as SEHNR and CDR2 as FQNEAQ (reference sequence). CDR3 loop: CASSGTYNEQFF. The CDR3 DNA sequence: TGTGCCAGCAGCGGGACGTACAATGAGCAGTTCTTC. Complete variable domain (other parts from reference TRBV7-9 and TRBJ2-1): DTGVSQNPRHKITKRGQNVTFRCDPISEHNRLYWYRQTLGQGPEFLTYFQNEAQLEKSRLLSDRFSAERPKGSFSTLEIQRTEQGDSAMYLCASSGTYNEQFFGPGTRLTVL.

This chain uses TRBV19 with TRBJ2-3; maybe TRBD1 (6 bases). The V and J ends lost 3 bases and 2 bases respectively, with 9 bases between them. The CDR3 is made up of 14 amino acids. The V gene's germline CDR1 is LNHDA and CDR2 SQIVND (reference sequence). CDR3 bases: TGTGCCAGTAGTATGAAGGGGGACACAGATACGCAGTATTTT. Amino acid sequence: CASSMKGDTDTQYF.